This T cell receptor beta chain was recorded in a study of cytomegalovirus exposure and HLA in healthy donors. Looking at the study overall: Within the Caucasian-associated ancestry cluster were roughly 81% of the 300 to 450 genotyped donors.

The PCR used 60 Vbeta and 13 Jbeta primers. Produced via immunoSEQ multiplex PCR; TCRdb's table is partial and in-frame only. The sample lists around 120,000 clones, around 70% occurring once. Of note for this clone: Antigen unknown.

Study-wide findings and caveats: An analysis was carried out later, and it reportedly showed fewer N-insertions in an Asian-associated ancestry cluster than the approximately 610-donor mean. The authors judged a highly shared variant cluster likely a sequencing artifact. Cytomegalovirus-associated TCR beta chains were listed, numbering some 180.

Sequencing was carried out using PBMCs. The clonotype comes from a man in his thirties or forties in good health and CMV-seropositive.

The CDR3 region has the DNA TGTGCCAGCAGCCCCTTAACGAACACCGGGGAGCTGTTTTTT. This encodes CASSPLTNTGELFF. The chain employs TRBV11-3 and TRBJ2-2; D not certain. The CDR3 is made up of 14 amino acids. Germline lookup yields CDR1 SGHNT and CDR2 YENEEA. Trimming stripped 5 bases from V and 0 bases from J, with 7 bases between.